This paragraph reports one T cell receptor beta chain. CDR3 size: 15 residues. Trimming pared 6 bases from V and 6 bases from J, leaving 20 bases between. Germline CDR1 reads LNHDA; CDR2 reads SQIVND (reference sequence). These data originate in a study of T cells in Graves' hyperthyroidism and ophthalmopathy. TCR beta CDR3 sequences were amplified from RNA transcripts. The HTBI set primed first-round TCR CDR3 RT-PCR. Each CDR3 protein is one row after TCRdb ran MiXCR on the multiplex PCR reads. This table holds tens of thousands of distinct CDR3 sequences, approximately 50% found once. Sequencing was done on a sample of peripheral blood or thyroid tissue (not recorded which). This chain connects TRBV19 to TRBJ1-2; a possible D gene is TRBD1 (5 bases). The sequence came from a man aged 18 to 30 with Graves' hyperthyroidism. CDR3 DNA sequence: TGTGCCAGTAGGGGCAGGGACCTAATGATGGATGGCTACACCTTC. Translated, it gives CASRGRDLMMDGYTF.